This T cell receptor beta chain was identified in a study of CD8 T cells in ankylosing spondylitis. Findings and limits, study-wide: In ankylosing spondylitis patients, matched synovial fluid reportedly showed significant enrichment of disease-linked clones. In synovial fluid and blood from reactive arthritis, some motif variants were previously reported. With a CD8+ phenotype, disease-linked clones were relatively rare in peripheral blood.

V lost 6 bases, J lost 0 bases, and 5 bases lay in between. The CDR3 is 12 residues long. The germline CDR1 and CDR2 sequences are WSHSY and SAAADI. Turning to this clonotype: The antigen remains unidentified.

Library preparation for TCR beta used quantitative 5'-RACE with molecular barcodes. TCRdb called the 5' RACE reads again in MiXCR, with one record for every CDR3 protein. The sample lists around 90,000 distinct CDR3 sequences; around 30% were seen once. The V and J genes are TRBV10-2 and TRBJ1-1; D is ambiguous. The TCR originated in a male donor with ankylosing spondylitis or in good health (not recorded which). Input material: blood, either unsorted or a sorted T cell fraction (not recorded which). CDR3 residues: CASRALNTEAFF. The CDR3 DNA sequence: TGCGCCAGCAGGGCATTGAACACTGAAGCTTTCTTT.